Given below is one TCR beta chain in context. The antigen remains unidentified. This specimen comes from a study of graft-versus-host responses after intestinal transplantation. Study-level background: Transplants were multivisceral, liver-intestinal, or isolated intestinal. General study results and limits: Analysis identified GvH clones in recipient marrow, with some appearing first in ileum or blood.

This CDR3 has 21 residues. Germline CDR1 and CDR2: SGHVS and FNYEAQ. Between the trimmed V and J ends, which lost 5 bases and 5 bases, there was a span of 33 bases. Profiling relied on immunoSEQ multiplex PCR, and the TCRdb table lists in-frame clones only, not all of them. The sample lists around 99,000 clones; about 93% were seen once. This specimen was unstimulated CD8+ T cells sorted from spleen or lymph node cells, taken before intestinal transplant. J is TRBJ1-4 and V is TRBV7-6, with a possible D match to TRBD1 (5 bases). The source of this sequence is a human donor who received an intestinal transplant. The CDR3, as DNA: TGTGCCAGCAGCCCTACCCCCCACTTTAAGGCAGGGTTGACAGAAAATGAAAAACTGTTTTTT. Its protein is CASSPTPHFKAGLTENEKLFF.